The present TCR beta chain was sequenced within a study of tumor and adjacent non-tumor tissue in lung cancer (dated by TCRdb to 2017 to 2018). Regarding the study in general: The cohort included around twelve adenocarcinoma, a couple of squamous cell carcinoma and 1 small cell lung cancer patients. Among the approximately 15 patients, ages ranged from about 31 to 80 years, about 10 were men and 5 were women, and disease was TNM stage I to III. Sequencing generated a total of more than 95,000,000 productive TCRbeta reads, averaging around 4.2 million reads per sample. Bulk TCRbeta repertoires were compared between lung tumor tissue and matched distant non-tumor lung tissue obtained from fewer than 18 lung cancer patients. TCRbeta CDR3 sequencing was performed on more than 25 paired specimens, with one tumor sample and one normal lung sample collected per patient. Summary of the overall study and its limitations: Because peripheral blood was not sequenced, the blood TCRbeta repertoires of the lung cancer patients in the study went unexamined. Significantly higher TCR diversity was found in younger patients, and higher tumor TCR diversity was associated with shorter overall and disease-free survival. Only around 15 patients were included in the cohort, and the need for larger samples and more detailed clinical data was noted by the authors. A significantly larger cumulative share of the repertoire was made up by the top 100 clones in normal lung than in tumor tissue. The sequencing platform is not named in the methods, and unique molecular identifiers are not mentioned. Tumor tissue showed significantly higher TCR diversity (inverse Simpson) than normal lung tissue, at 431.37 vs 166.20 (P = 0.0075, Mann-Whitney U test).

This clonotype was seen many times. It has no known antigen specificity. No base quality information exists; no much larger clone differs at one position. RNA was isolated from bulk, unsorted tissue, and RNA quality was assessed with a NanoDrop ND-1000 and an Agilent 2100. The donors were newly diagnosed lung cancer patients admitted for thoracic surgery in China from August to November 2014 who had not received prior chemotherapy. Patients with previous radiotherapy or chemotherapy, or with another concurrent cancer, were excluded from the study. Pieces of surgical tissue measuring 1-2 cm3 were kept in RNAlater solution and held at -80 degrees C until needed. Including the terminal cysteine and phenylalanine, the CDR3 comprises 14 residues. Kept here is only the CDR3 DNA, which spans 42 bases and is read in frame from base 1. In the germline V gene (reference sequence), CDR1 corresponds to DFQATT and CDR2 to SNEGSKA. Relative to germline, V is 6 bases shorter and J is 7 bases shorter, with 16 bases between their ends.

Library construction relied on multiplex PCR. The instrument was an Illumina HiSeq 2500. TCRbeta libraries were built by three rounds of nested PCR using primers (Table S4), following protocols modified from ARM-PCR. PCR products of 200-500 bp were gel-excised and purified with the QIAquick gel extraction kit before sequencing. The authors' analysis ran thus. Reads were cleaned using Trimmomatic, were merged into complete CDR3 sequences using FLASH, and were assigned to V(D)J germline segments using MiTCR. Clonal diversity was computed as the inverse Simpson's index with VDJtools. A read counted as productive if the sequence was in-frame and lacked a premature stop codon. TCRdb took the public reads, trimmed them with fastp at Q25, ran MiXCR for clone calling and kept in-frame beta chains. Under each unique CDR3 protein, matching rows form one entry showing the most common genes and DNA. What appears here as the V and J calls and clone size reflects TCRdb's work, not the paper's. The sample yields 65,000 to 75,000 distinct CDR3 sequences; around 78% were counted once. 28% of the sample is taken by the ten largest.

The chain is assembled from TRBV20-1 and TRBJ1-6, and possibly TRBD1, on 5 matching bases. The specimen was lung tumor tissue. The receptor's source is a man aged 55 to 70 with non-small cell lung cancer. The DNA sequence is TGCAGTGCCCCTACGGGGACGAAGAATTCACCCCTCCACTTT. It encodes CSAPTGTKNSPLHF.